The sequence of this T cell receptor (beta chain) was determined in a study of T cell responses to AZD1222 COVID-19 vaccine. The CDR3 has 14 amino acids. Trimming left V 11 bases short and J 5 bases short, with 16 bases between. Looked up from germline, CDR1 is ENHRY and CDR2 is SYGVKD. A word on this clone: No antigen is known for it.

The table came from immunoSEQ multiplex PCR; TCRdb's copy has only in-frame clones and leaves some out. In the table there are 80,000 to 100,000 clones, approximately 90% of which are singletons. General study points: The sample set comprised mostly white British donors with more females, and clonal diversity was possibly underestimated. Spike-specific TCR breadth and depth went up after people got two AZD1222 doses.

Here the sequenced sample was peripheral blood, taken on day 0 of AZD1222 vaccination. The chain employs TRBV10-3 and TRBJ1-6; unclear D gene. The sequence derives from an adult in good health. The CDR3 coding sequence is TGTGCCGCAGCATCACAAGGGCATAATTCACCCCTCCACTTT. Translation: CAAASQGHNSPLHF.